This TCR beta chain was found in a study of blood T cell repertoires in COVID-19. About the study: PBMCs, B-cell-depleted T cells, or T cells were the source of the cDNA or gDNA that made up the material.

Methods used by the authors: Reference gene primer amplification gave estimated nucleated cell counts. The assay was immunoSEQ multiplex PCR, and TCRdb's table has in-frame clones only and misses some. The V and J calls and the clone size are those of that table, but D and trimming were determined from the DNA. The data show approximately 340,000 clones, with over 70% seen just once and almost 3% held by the top ten. The table lists this clone with a count of one. The CDR3 has 15 residues. Germline assignment: CDR1 KGHSH and CDR2 LQKENI. V lost 3 bases, J lost 5 bases, and 8 bases stayed unmatched. The sequence came from a man younger than 45 with active or convalescent COVID-19. Sample: peripheral blood. This chain joins TRBV18 and TRBJ2-7; 9 nucleotides agree with TRBD1. CDR3 sequence: CASSPNRGPGNEQYF. The CDR3 DNA follows: TGTGCCAGCTCACCGAACAGGGGGCCGGGAAACGAGCAGTACTTC.